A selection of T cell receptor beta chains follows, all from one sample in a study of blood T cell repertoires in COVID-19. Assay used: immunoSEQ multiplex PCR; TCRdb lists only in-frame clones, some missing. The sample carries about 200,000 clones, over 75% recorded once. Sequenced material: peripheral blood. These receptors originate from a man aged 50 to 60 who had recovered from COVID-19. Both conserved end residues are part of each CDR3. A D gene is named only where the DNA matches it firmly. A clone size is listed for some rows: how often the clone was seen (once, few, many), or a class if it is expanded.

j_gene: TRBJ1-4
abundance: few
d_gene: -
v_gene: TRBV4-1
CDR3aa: CASSQDAGQSFNEKLFF
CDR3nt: TGCGCCAGCAGCCAAGATGCCGGACAAAGTTTTAATGAAAAACTGTTTTTT

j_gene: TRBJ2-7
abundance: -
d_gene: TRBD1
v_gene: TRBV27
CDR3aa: CASRSTTGGPPYEQYF
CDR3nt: TGTGCCAGCAGAAGTACTACAGGGGGCCCCCCCTACGAGCAGTACTTC

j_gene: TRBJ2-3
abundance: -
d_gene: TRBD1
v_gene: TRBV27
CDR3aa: CASSFLGQGVNTDTQYF
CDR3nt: TGTGCCAGCAGTTTCTTGGGACAGGGGGTGAACACAGATACGCAGTATTTT

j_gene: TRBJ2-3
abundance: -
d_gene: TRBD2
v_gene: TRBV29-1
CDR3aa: CSVVLGLAGSTDTQYF
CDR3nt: TGCAGCGTTGTCTTGGGTCTAGCGGGTAGCACAGATACGCAGTATTTT

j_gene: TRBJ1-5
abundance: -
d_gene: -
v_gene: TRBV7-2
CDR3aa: CASSYSSGTYYNQPQHF
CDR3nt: TGTGCCAGCAGCTACAGTTCCGGGACATATTACAATCAGCCCCAGCATTTT

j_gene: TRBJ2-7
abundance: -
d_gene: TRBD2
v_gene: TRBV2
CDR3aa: CASSDRSSGTYEQYF
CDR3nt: TGTGCCAGCAGTGATAGGTCTAGCGGAACCTACGAGCAGTACTTC

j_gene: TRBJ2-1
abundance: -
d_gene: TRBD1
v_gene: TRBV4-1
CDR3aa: CASSDRGDNEQFF
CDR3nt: TGCGCCAGCAGCGACAGGGGAGACAATGAGCAGTTCTTC

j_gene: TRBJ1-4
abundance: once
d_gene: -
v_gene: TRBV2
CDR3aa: CASSSDRDNEKLFF
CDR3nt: TGTGCCAGCAGTTCGGACAGAGATAATGAAAAACTGTTTTTT

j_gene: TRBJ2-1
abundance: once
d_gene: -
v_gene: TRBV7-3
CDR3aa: CASSPGTFDEQFF
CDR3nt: TGTGCCAGCAGCCCAGGGACTTTCGATGAGCAGTTCTTC

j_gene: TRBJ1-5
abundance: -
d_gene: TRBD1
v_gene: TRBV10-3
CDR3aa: CAISDGTGVNQPQHF
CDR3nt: TGTGCCATCAGTGACGGGACAGGGGTCAATCAGCCCCAGCATTTT

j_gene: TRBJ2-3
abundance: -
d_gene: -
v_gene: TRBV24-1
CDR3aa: CATSDKKRSTDTQYF
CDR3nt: TGTGCCACCAGTGACAAGAAGAGAAGCACAGATACGCAGTATTTT

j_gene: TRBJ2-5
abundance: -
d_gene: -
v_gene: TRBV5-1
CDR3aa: CASRSSGVRSQETQYF
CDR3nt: TGCGCCAGCCGATCTTCGGGGGTGAGATCCCAAGAGACCCAGTACTTC

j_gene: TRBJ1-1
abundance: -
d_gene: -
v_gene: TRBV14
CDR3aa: CASSQDQASEAFF
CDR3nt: TGTGCCAGCAGCCAAGATCAGGCATCTGAAGCTTTCTTT

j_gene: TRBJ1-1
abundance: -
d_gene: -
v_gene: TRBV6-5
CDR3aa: CASSRTANTEAFF
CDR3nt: TGTGCCAGCAGTCGGACAGCGAACACTGAAGCTTTCTTT

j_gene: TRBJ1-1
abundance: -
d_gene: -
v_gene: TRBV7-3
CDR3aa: CASSAGSVAFF
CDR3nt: TGTGCCAGCAGCGCAGGGTCGGTAGCTTTCTTT

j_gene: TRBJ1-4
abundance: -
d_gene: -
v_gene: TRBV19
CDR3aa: CASSIGGNFNEKLFF
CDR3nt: TGTGCCAGTAGTATAGGAGGGAACTTCAATGAAAAACTGTTTTTT

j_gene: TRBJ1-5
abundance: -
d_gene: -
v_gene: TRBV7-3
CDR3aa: CASSFDLSGHLGKKRPQHF
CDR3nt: TGTGCCAGCAGCTTTGACTTGAGTGGACACCTTGGGAAGAAGAGGCCCCAGCATTTT

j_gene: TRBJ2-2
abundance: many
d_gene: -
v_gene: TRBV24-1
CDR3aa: CATSAGGELFF
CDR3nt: TGTGCCACCAGTGCAGGCGGGGAGCTGTTTTTT

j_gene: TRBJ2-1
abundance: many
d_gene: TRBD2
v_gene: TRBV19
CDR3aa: CASSIVASGDEQFF
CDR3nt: TGTGCCAGTAGTATAGTCGCTAGCGGTGATGAGCAGTTCTTC

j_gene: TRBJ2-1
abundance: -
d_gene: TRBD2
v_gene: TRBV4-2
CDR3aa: CASSLLTGGGEYNEQFF
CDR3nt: TGTGCCAGCAGCCTACTCACAGGCGGGGGGGAGTACAATGAGCAGTTCTTC

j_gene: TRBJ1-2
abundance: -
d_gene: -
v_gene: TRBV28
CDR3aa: CASSPGYGYTF
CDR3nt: TGTGCCTCCAGCCCAGGGTATGGCTACACCTTC

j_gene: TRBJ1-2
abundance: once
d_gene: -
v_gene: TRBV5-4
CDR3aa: CASSLVQVSGYTF
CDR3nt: TGTGCCAGCAGCTTGGTTCAGGTGTCTGGCTACACCTTC

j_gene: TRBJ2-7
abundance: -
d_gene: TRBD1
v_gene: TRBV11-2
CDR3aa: CASRRTGYEQYF
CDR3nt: TGTGCCAGCAGAAGGACAGGCTACGAGCAGTACTTC

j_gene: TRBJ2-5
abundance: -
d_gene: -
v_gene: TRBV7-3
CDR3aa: CASSIGYRETQYF
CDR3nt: TGTGCCAGCAGCATAGGATACAGGGAGACCCAGTACTTC

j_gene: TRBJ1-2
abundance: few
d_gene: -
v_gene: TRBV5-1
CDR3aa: CASRGLGYGYTF
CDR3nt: TGCGCCAGCAGGGGACTCGGATATGGCTACACCTTC

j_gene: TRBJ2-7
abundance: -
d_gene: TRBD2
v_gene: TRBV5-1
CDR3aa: CASSLGLAEYEQYF
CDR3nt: TGCGCCAGCAGCTTGGGTCTAGCGGAATACGAGCAGTACTTC

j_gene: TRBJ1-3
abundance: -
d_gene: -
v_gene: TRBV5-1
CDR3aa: CASSLGGGNLAGNTIYF
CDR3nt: TGCGCCAGCAGCTTGGGGGGAGGCAACTTAGCTGGAAACACCATATATTTT

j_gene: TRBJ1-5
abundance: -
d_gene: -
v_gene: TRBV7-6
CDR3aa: CASSPGGNQPQHF
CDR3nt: TGTGCCAGCAGCCCAGGCGGGAATCAGCCCCAGCATTTT

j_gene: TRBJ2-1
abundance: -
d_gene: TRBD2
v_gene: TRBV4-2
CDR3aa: CASSRRLAGNNEQFF
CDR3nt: TGTGCCAGCAGCCGGAGACTAGCGGGAAACAATGAGCAGTTCTTC

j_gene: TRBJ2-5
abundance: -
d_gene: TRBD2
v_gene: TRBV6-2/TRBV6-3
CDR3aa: CASSPGLGWQETQYF
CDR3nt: TGTGCCAGCAGTCCAGGACTAGGGTGGCAAGAGACCCAGTACTTC

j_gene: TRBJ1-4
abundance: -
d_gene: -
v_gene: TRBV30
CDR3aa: CAWSGTGEKLFF
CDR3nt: TGTGCCTGGAGTGGGACTGGTGAAAAACTGTTTTTT

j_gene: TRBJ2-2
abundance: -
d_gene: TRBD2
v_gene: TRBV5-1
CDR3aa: CASSLVAGVTGELFF
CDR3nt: TGCGCCAGCAGCTTGGTAGCGGGAGTTACCGGGGAGCTGTTTTTT

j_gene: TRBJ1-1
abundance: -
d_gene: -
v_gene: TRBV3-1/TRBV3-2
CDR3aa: CASSLVGANTEAFF
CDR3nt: TGTGCCAGCAGCTTGGTAGGGGCGAACACTGAAGCTTTCTTT

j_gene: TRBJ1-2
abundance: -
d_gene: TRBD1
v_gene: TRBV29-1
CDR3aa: CSVVRQGTQLAINYGYTF
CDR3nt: TGCAGCGTTGTGAGACAGGGGACACAACTAGCAATTAACTATGGCTACACCTTC

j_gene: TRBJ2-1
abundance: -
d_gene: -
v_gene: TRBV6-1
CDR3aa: CASSDRWESHYNEQFF
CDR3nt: TGTGCCAGCAGTGATCGGTGGGAGAGTCACTACAATGAGCAGTTCTTC

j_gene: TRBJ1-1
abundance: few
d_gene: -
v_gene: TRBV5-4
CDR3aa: CASSLAISGQGAFF
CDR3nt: TGTGCCAGCAGCTTGGCAATCTCGGGCCAGGGAGCTTTCTTT

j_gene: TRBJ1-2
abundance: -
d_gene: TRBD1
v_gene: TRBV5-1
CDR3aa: CASSLDRGFSSYTF
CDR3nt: TGCGCCAGCAGTTTGGACAGGGGATTTAGTAGCTACACCTTC

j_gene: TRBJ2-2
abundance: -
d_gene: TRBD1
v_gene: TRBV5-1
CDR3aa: CASSPSFGTANTGELFF
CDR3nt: TGCGCCAGCAGCCCTTCCTTCGGGACAGCGAACACCGGGGAGCTGTTTTTT

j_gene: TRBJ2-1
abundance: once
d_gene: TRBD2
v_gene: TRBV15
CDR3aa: CATSREISGGGLNEQFF
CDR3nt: TGTGCCACCAGCAGAGAAATCTCGGGCGGGGGTCTCAATGAGCAGTTCTTC

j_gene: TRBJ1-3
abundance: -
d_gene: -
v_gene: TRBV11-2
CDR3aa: CASSSTGGSGNTIYF
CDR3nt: TGTGCCAGCAGCTCCACCGGGGGCTCTGGAAACACCATATATTTT

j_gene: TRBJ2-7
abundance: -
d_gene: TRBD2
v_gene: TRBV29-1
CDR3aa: CSASGLAGTYEQYF
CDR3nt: TGCAGCGCATCAGGACTAGCGGGAACCTACGAGCAGTACTTC

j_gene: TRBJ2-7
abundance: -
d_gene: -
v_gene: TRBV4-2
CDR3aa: CASSQGQYYEQYF
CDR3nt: TGTGCCAGCAGCCAAGGACAGTACTACGAGCAGTACTTC

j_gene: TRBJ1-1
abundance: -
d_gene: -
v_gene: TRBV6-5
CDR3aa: CASTSSGGNTEAFF
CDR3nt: TGTGCCAGCACCTCCTCGGGGGGGAACACTGAAGCTTTCTTT

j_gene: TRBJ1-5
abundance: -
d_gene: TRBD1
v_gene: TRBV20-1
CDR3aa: CSASWPPQQGLNQPQHF
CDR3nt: TGCAGTGCTAGTTGGCCACCACAACAGGGGCTCAATCAGCCCCAGCATTTT

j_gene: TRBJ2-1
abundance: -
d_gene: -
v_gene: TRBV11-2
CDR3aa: CASSGSGLEQFF
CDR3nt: TGTGCCAGCAGCGGATCGGGGTTGGAGCAGTTCTTC

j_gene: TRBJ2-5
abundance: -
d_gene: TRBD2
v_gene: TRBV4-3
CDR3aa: CASSQTGLEQETQYF
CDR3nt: TGCGCCAGCAGCCAAACCGGACTAGAGCAAGAGACCCAGTACTTC

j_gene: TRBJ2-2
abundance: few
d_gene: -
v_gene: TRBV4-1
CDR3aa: CASSPTEVGELFF
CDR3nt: TGCGCCAGCAGCCCGACGGAGGTCGGGGAGCTGTTTTTT

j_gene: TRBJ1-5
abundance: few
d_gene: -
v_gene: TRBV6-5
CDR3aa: CASNQSNQPQHF
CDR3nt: TGTGCCAGCAATCAGTCCAATCAGCCCCAGCATTTT

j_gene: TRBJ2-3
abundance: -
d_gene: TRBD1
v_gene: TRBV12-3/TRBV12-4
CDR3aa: CASGDSSTDTQYF
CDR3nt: TGTGCCAGCGGGGACAGCTCCACAGATACGCAGTATTTT

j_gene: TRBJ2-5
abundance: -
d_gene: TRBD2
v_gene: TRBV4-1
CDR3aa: CASSQGPGTSGSQGGTQYF
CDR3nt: TGCGCCAGCAGCCAAGGACCCGGGACTAGCGGGAGTCAAGGGGGGACCCAGTACTTC

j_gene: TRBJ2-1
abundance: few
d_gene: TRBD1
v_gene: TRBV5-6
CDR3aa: CASSLQGQSYNEQFF
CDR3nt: TGTGCCAGCAGCTTGCAGGGACAGTCCTACAATGAGCAGTTCTTC

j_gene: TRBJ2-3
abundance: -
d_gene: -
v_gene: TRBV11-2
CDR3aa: CASSLGPFADTQYF
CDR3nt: TGTGCCAGCAGCTTGGGCCCCTTTGCCGATACGCAGTATTTT

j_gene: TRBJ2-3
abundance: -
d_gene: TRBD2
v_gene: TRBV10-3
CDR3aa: CAISYGLAGNTDTQYF
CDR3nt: TGTGCCATCAGCTACGGACTAGCGGGAAACACAGATACGCAGTATTTT

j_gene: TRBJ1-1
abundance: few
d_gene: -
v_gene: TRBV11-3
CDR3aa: CASSFGSGRGTQAFF
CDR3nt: TGTGCCAGCAGCTTCGGTTCAGGGCGGGGAACGCAGGCTTTCTTT

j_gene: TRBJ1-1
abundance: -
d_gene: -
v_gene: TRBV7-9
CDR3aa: CASSLAGDTEAFF
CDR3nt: TGTGCCAGCAGCTTAGCGGGAGACACTGAAGCTTTCTTT